One and the same sample provided the 25 T cell receptor beta chains below, sequenced in a study of blood T cell repertoires in COVID-19. Clones were sequenced by immunoSEQ multiplex PCR, and TCRdb holds only the in-frame ones, with some missing. This table holds tens of thousands of clones, around 82% found once. The sample comprised peripheral blood. Receptors were obtained from an older man with acute or convalescent COVID-19.

The genes are TRBV5-1 and TRBJ1-1; TRBD1 agrees at 7 bases. The V and J ends lost 1 base and 6 bases, in that order; junction bases with no gene match: 9. The CDR3 sequence is 15 residues long. Germline V CDR1 and CDR2: SGHRS, YFSETQ. CDR3 sequence: CASSLSPGGSSEAFF. The CDR3 DNA is TGCGCCAGCAGCTTGTCGCCAGGGGGAAGTTCTGAAGCTTTCTTT.

The gene calls are TRBV4-1 and TRBJ1-5, with D possibly matching TRBD1 (5 bases). This CDR3 contains 18 residues. CDR1 is MGHRA and CDR2 is YSYEKL in the germline V gene. Trimming pared 3 bases from V and 4 bases from J, leaving 22 bases between. The CDR3 region is CASSQKDAGVGVNQPQHF. CDR3 DNA: TGCGCCAGCAGCCAGAAAGATGCGGGGGTGGGGGTTAATCAGCCCCAGCATTTT.

This chain links TRBV27 with TRBJ1-4; 9 bases map to TRBD1. The V and J ends lost 6 bases and 5 bases, in that order; junction bases with no gene match: 7. The CDR3 sequence is 15 residues long. Germline loops: CDR1 MNHEY, CDR2 SMNVEV (reference sequence). Here the CDR3 reads CASRPVGTGNEKLFF. The CDR3 bases are TGTGCCAGCAGGCCAGTTGGGACAGGGAATGAAAAACTGTTTTTT.

The rearrangement links TRBV7-2 to TRBJ2-5; 10 bases line up with TRBD2. The germline CDR1 and CDR2 sequences are SGHTA and FQGNSA. The CDR3 is 16 amino acids. The ends lost 1 base at V and 5 bases at J; junction bases unmatched: 7. The CDR3 loop is CASSLGASGGLETQYF. The CDR3 DNA sequence: TGTGCCAGCAGCTTAGGGGCTAGCGGGGGCCTGGAGACCCAGTACTTC.

This chain connects TRBV4-1 to TRBJ2-1; the D gene is possibly TRBD2 (5 bases). This CDR3 contains 15 residues. V was clipped by 1 base and J by 4 bases, with 11 bases between them. Germline CDR1 reads MGHRA; CDR2 reads YSYEKL. In nucleotides, the CDR3 is TGCGCCAGCAGCCAAGCTAGCTCGGGGTACAATGAGCAGTTCTTC. Protein product: CASSQASSGYNEQFF.

The chain combines TRBV2 with TRBJ2-1; 7 bases align to TRBD1. V shed 4 bases and J 2 bases; nucleotides not matched to a gene: 2. The CDR3 covers 14 residues. Per germline, CDR1 SNHLY and CDR2 FYNNEI. The CDR3: CASSVQGAYNEQFF. CDR3 nucleotides: TGTGCCAGCAGTGTGCAGGGGGCCTACAATGAGCAGTTCTTC.

The chain joins TRBV5-6 to TRBJ1-1; TRBD1 matches 9 bases. Germline V gene sequence: CDR1 SGHDT, CDR2 YYEEEE. The CDR3 spans 15 residues. V dropped 2 bases and J dropped 4; count of bases not matched to a gene: 6. CDR3 nucleotides: TGTGCCAGCAGCTTTACGGGACAGGGCGGCACTGAAGCTTTCTTT. Translated, it gives CASSFTGQGGTEAFF.

This chain uses TRBV7-9 with TRBJ2-4; TRBD1 matches at 9 bases. This CDR3 is built from 17 residues. Germline assignment: CDR1 SEHNR and CDR2 FQNEAQ (reference sequence). V lost 5 bases, J lost 1 base, and 9 bases stayed unmatched. CDR3 DNA sequence: TGTGCCAGCAGCCGGGACAGGGACCCCTGGGCCAAAAACATTCAGTACTTC. Translating gives CASSRDRDPWAKNIQYF.

V gene TRBV19 combines with J gene TRBJ2-1, with D perhaps matching TRBD2 (5 bases). V lost 3 bases and J 4 bases, leaving 7 bases between the germline ends. The germline CDR1 and CDR2 sequences are LNHDA and SQIVND (reference sequence). This CDR3 contains 13 residues. This chain's CDR3 is CASSIGEYNEQFF. The CDR3 coding sequence is TGTGCCAGTAGTATCGGGGAGTACAATGAGCAGTTCTTC.

By frequency in the sample, this clone is medium-sized. This chain links TRBV27 with TRBJ2-7; D call uncertain. CDR3 length: 12 residues. CDR1 is MNHEY and CDR2 is SMNVEV in the germline V gene (reference sequence). Trimming took 3 bases from V and 6 from J, leaving 9 bases between them. The DNA of the CDR3 is TGTGCCAGCAGTTTCCCGGGTCGCGAGCAGTACTTC. Amino acids: CASSFPGREQYF.

The chain couples TRBV7-2 to TRBJ1-2; TRBD1 matches at 9 bases. The CDR3 has 17 amino acids. Germline V gives CDR1 SGHTA, CDR2 FQGNSA. V trimming: 5 bases; J trimming: 6 bases; junction bases outside the gene matches: 16. DNA of the CDR3: TGTGCCAGCAGCCAAACCCGGGACAGGGCCACTGGAGATGGCTACACCTTC. This encodes CASSQTRDRATGDGYTF.

V gene TRBV7-2 combines with J gene TRBJ1-1; 7 nucleotides agree with TRBD1. This CDR3 region has 18 residues. The V and J ends lost 2 bases and 3 bases, in that order; junction bases with no gene match: 15. Germline assignment: CDR1 SGHTA and CDR2 FQGNSA. Here the CDR3 reads CASSLTRQGLAVHTEAFF. Here the CDR3 DNA reads TGTGCCAGCAGCTTAACTAGACAGGGTCTGGCGGTTCACACTGAAGCTTTCTTT.

V gene TRBV3-1 (or the pseudogene TRBV3-2) combines with J gene TRBJ1-1; tentatively, D is TRBD1 (5 bases). The germline V gene encodes CDR1 LGHDT and CDR2 YNNKEL (reference sequence). Trimming took 2 bases from V and 11 from J, leaving 15 bases between them. CDR3 size: 13 residues. Written as DNA, the CDR3 is TGTGCCAGCAGCCAATATCGGGGGGGATGGGCTTTCTTT. It yields the protein CASSQYRGGWAFF.

This chain uses TRBV19 with TRBJ2-7, with 8 bases that match TRBD2. Germline CDR1 and CDR2: LNHDA and SQIVND (reference sequence). Unmatched junction bases numbered 14, after V lost 9 bases and J lost 7 bases. This CDR3 is 14 amino acids long. The CDR3 sequence: CASAPGGGGWEQYF. The CDR3 nucleotides are TGTGCCAGCGCCCCCGGGGGGGGAGGCTGGGAGCAGTACTTC.

The rearrangement joins TRBV9 to TRBJ2-1; 9 bases match TRBD1. CDR1 and CDR2 (germline): SGDLS, YYNGEE. The CDR3 has 17 residues. The V segment lost 3 bases and the J segment 0 bases; nucleotides outside the gene matches: 7. CDR3 region: CASSATGTGSSYNEQFF. For the CDR3, the DNA is TGTGCCAGCAGCGCGACCGGGACAGGGAGCTCCTACAATGAGCAGTTCTTC.

The rearrangement joins TRBV28 to TRBJ2-1; TRBD2 agrees at 8 bases. This CDR3 comprises 16 residues. V lost 5 bases, J lost 4 bases, and 10 bases stayed unmatched. Germline CDR1 is MDHEN and CDR2 is SYDVKM. The CDR3 is CASSPRGSGGYNEQFF. CDR3 nucleotide sequence: TGTGCCAGCAGTCCCCGAGGGAGCGGGGGTTACAATGAGCAGTTCTTC.

The chain couples TRBV5-5 to TRBJ1-5; D is possibly TRBD1 (5 bases). The CDR3 runs 15 residues. The germline V and J ends were trimmed by 4 bases and 0 bases, with 11 bases remaining between them. The germline CDR1 and CDR2 sequences are SGHKS and YYEKEE (reference sequence). The CDR3 coding sequence is TGTGCCAGCAGCATGACAGTAAATAGCAATCAGCCCCAGCATTTT. It yields the protein CASSMTVNSNQPQHF.

The chain couples TRBV4-3 to TRBJ2-2; D possibly corresponds to TRBD2 (5 bases). The CDR3 totals 17 residues. V shed 0 bases and J shed 6 bases, with 17 bases lying between them. CDR1 and CDR2 from the germline V gene are LGHNA and YSLEER. Written as DNA, the CDR3 is TGCGCCAGCAGCCAAGAGCATCTTATGGAGGTTCCCGGGGAGCTGTTTTTT. Protein product: CASSQEHLMEVPGELFF.

The CDR3 loop reads CASSPSAQGSGNTIYF. Here the CDR3 DNA reads TGCGCCAGCAGCCCGTCCGCTCAGGGGTCTGGAAACACCATATATTTT. The chain has TRBV5-1 and TRBJ1-3; tentative D call: TRBD1 (6 bases). Per germline, CDR1 SGHRS and CDR2 YFSETQ. V gave up 4 bases and J gave up 1 base, with 15 bases separating them. The CDR3 is made up of 16 amino acids.

V is TRBV29-1 and J is TRBJ1-3, with 7 bases lining up with TRBD1. The J segment lost 2 bases and the V segment lost 7 bases, leaving 5 bases of the junction unmatched. This CDR3 comprises 13 residues. Germline V lookup: CDR1 SQVTM, CDR2 ANQGSEA. CDR3 region: CSARDSPGNTIYF. The CDR3 region has the DNA TGCAGCGCGAGGGACAGCCCTGGAAACACCATATATTTT.

The chain links TRBV5-1 to TRBJ1-6; perhaps TRBD1 as D (5 bases). Per the germline V gene, CDR1 is SGHRS and CDR2 is YFSETQ. The CDR3 totals 16 residues. Deletions cut 0 bases from V and 7 bases from J, with 14 bases between. This CDR3 reads CASSLAGKGHNSPLHF. CDR3 DNA sequence: TGCGCCAGCAGCTTGGCCGGAAAGGGGCACAATTCACCCCTCCACTTT.

The V gene is TRBV7-2, the J gene TRBJ1-4, with 9 positions matching TRBD1. The CDR3 sequence is 14 residues long. V lost 5 bases and J lost 8; bases outside the gene matches: 6. CDR1 and CDR2 (germline): SGHTA, FQGNSA. DNA of the CDR3: TGTGCCAGCAGCCCAGACAGGGGGGCGGAAAAACTGTTTTTT. This codes for CASSPDRGAEKLFF.

This clone was observed a handful of times. The rearrangement joins TRBV19 to TRBJ2-1; 10 nucleotides agree with TRBD1. The V and J ends lost 4 bases and 2 bases, in that order; junction bases with no gene match: 2. Germline-derived CDR1 and CDR2 are LNHDA and SQIVND (reference sequence). The CDR3 extends over 15 amino acids. In DNA form, the CDR3 reads TGTGCCAGTAGTACAGGGACAGGGGCCTACAATGAGCAGTTCTTC. This translates into CASSTGTGAYNEQFF.

The J gene is TRBJ2-5, the V gene TRBV5-4; perhaps TRBD2 as D (6 bases). The CDR3 has 17 residues. V dropped 1 base and J dropped 5 bases, with 21 bases sitting between them. Germline V CDR1 and CDR2: SGHNT, YYREEE (reference sequence). This CDR3 reads CASSLTLVASRGETQYF. The CDR3 DNA sequence: TGTGCCAGCAGCTTGACATTGGTGGCTAGCCGGGGGGAGACCCAGTACTTC.

The rearrangement joins TRBV6-5 to TRBJ1-2; TRBD1 is a possible D gene (6 bases). This CDR3 region has 11 residues. CDR1 MNHEY and CDR2 SVGAGI come from the germline V gene. The V gene lost 5 bases and the J gene lost 7 bases, with 8 bases spanning the gap. Here the CDR3 DNA reads TGTGCCAGCAGTAACAGGGCTGGCTACACCTTC. It yields the protein CASSNRAGYTF.